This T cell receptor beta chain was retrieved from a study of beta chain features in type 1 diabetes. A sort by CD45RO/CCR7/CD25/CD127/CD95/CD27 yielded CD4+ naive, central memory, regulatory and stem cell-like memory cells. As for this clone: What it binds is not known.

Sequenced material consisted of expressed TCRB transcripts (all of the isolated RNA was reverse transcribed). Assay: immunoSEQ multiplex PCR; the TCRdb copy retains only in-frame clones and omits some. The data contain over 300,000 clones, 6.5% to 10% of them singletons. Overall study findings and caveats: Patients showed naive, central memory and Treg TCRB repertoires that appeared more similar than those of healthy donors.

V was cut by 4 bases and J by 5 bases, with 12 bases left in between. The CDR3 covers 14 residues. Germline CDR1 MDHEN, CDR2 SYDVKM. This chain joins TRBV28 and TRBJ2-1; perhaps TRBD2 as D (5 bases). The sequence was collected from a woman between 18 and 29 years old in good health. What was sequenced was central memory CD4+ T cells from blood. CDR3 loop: CASSYSGRDNEQFF. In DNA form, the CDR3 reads TGTGCCAGCAGTTATTCCGGGCGGGACAATGAGCAGTTCTTC.